The clone carrying this T cell receptor (beta chain) was detected many times. As yet, its antigen is unknown. This sample is part of a study of response to subunit inactivated influenza vaccine. General study results and limits: There was a suggestion from the authors that each seasonal influenza vaccination recruits few new T cells.

CDR1 and CDR2 from the germline V gene are SGHRS and YFSETQ. There are 13 residues in the CDR3. The V gene end was trimmed by 4 bases and the J gene end by 15 bases; junction bases not matched to a gene: 12. TCRdb reprocessed the RT-PCR reads with MiXCR, giving one entry per CDR3 protein. The table lists 500,000 to 600,000 distinct CDR3 sequences, 10% to 12% of them singletons. The same data also went into a second study, on T cells expressing NK-cell markers. From that study: TCR beta libraries carry UMIs added by 5'RACE template switching.

The material was PBMCs from blood, obtained on the day of vaccination. The chain recombines TRBV5-1 with TRBJ2-1; 8 bases are a match to TRBD1. The sequence was collected from a man aged 50 to 60 who received an inactivated influenza vaccine. The CDR3 sequence is CASSMTGDSTGFF. In DNA form, the CDR3 reads TGCGCCAGCAGCATGACAGGGGACTCAACGGGGTTCTTC. The complete variable domain, with remaining parts taken from reference TRBV5-1 and TRBJ2-1, reads KAGVTQTPRYLIKTRGQQVTLSCSPISGHRSVSWYQQTPGQGLQFLFEYFSETQRNKGNFPGRFSGRQFSNSRSEMNVSTLELGDSALYLCASSMTGDSTGFFGPGTRLTVL.